The following is a T cell receptor beta chain sequence with its context. The antigen is not known. This sample is drawn from a study of cytomegalovirus exposure and HLA in healthy donors. V lost 6 bases and J lost 1, with 7 bases in between. Germline CDR1 is ENHRY and CDR2 is SYGVKD. This CDR3 has 12 amino acids. General study results and limits: An analysis done earlier found most TCR beta V segments productive about 87% or about 30% of the time. From TCR beta sequences, most subjects' HLA-A and HLA-B alleles were reportedly predicted accurately. What was likely a sequencing artifact was a cluster of highly shared sequence variants. Further analysis was carried out later, and it showed several of the most significant clusters appearing linked to common viral pathogens.

With 60 Vbeta and 13 Jbeta primers, the PCR was carried out. Sequencing was performed with immunoSEQ multiplex PCR; in TCRdb, only in-frame clones are kept and a portion is missing. Found here are approximately 77,000 clones, over 70% of them singletons; the top ten hold 7.2%. The chain recombines TRBV10-3 with TRBJ2-7; D ambiguous. Sequenced sample: PBMCs. The receptor was isolated from a middle-aged woman in good health and CMV-seronegative. The CDR3 nucleotides read TGTGCCATCAGCGAAACTTCCTACGAGCAGTACTTC. Translation gives CAISETSYEQYF.